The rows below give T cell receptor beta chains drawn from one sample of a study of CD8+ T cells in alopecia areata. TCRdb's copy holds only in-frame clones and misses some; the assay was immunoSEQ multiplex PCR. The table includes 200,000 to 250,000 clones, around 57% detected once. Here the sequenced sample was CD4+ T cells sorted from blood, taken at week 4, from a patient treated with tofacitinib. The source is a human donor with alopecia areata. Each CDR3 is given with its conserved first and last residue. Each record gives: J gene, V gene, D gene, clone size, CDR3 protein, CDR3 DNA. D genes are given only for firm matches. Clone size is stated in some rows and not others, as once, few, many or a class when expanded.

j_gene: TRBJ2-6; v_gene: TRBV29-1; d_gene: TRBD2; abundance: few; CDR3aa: CSVAWGLGSSGANVLTF; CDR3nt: TGCAGCGTTGCATGGGGACTAGGAAGCTCTGGGGCCAACGTCCTGACTTTC
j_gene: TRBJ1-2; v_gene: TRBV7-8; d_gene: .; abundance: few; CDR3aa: CASSPRADGAYGYTF; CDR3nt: TGTGCCAGCAGCCCTAGGGCGGACGGGGCATATGGCTACACCTTC
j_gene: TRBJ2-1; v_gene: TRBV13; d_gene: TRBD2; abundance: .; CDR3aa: CASSLELAGGSSYNEQFF; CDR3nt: TGTGCCAGCAGCTTAGAACTAGCGGGGGGCAGCTCCTACAATGAGCAGTTCTTC
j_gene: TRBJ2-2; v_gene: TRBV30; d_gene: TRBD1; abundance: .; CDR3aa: CAWSDPNGQGTGELFF; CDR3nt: TGTGCCTGGAGTGACCCCAACGGACAGGGGACCGGGGAGCTGTTTTTT
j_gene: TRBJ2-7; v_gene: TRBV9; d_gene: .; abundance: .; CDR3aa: CASSEGVGQGTYEQYF; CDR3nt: TGTGCCAGCAGCGAGGGGGTAGGGCAGGGGACCTACGAGCAGTACTTC
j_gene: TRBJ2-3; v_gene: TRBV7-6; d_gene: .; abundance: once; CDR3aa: CASSLAAPRGTDTQYF; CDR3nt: TGTGCCAGCAGCTTAGCGGCCCCTCGAGGCACAGATACGCAGTATTTT
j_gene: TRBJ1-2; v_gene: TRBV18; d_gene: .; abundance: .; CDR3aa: CASSPEVSLGYTF; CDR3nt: TGTGCCAGCTCACCAGAGGTTTCCCTGGGCTACACCTTC
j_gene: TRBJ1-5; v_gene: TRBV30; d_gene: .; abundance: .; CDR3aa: CAWSLRGEQPQHF; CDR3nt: TGTGCCTGGAGTCTTAGAGGGGAACAGCCCCAGCATTTT
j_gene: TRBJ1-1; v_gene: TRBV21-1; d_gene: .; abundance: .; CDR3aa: CASSAPRGRNTEAFF; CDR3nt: TGTGCCAGCAGCGCACCCAGGGGACGGAACACTGAAGCTTTCTTT
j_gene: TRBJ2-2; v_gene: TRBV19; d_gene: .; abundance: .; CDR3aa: CASRNTGELFF; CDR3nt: TGTGCCAGTAGAAACACCGGGGAGCTGTTTTTT
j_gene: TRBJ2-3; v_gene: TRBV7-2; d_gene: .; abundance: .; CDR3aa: CASSRTGSRSDTQYF; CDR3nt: TGTGCCAGCAGTCGAACAGGGTCTCGTTCAGATACGCAGTATTTT
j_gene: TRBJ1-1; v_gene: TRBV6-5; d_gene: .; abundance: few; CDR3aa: CASRSAQASKVAFF; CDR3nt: TGTGCCAGCAGATCCGCACAGGCCTCAAAAGTAGCTTTCTTT
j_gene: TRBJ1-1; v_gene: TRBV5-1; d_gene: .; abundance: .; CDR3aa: CASSLGQTEAFF; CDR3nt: TGCGCCAGCAGCTTGGGACAGACTGAAGCTTTCTTT
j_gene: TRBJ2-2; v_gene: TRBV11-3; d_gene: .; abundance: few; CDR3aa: CASNGFTGELFF; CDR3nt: TGTGCCAGCAATGGGTTCACCGGGGAGCTGTTTTTT
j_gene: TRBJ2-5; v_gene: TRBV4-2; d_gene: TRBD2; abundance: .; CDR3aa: CASSPTDRGEETQYF; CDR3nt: TGTGCCAGCAGCCCAACGGATCGGGGGGAAGAGACCCAGTACTTC
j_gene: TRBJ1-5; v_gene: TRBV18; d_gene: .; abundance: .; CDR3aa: CASSPQNEGPQHF; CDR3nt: TGTGCCAGCTCACCACAAAACGAGGGGCCCCAGCATTTT
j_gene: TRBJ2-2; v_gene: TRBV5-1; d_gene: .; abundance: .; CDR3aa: CASSRSTANTGELFF; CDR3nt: TGCGCCAGCAGCCGTTCGACAGCGAACACCGGGGAGCTGTTTTTT
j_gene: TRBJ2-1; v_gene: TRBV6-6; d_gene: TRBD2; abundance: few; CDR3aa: CASSYWRGGNEQFF; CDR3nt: TGTGCCAGCAGTTACTGGCGGGGGGGGAATGAGCAGTTCTTC
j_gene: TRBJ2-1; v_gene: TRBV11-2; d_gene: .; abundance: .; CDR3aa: CASSLEREQFF; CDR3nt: TGTGCCAGCAGCTTAGAGCGGGAGCAGTTCTTC
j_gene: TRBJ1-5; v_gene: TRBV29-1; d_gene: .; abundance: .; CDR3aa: CSVVGIGNQPQHF; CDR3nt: TGCAGCGTTGTTGGTATAGGGAATCAGCCCCAGCATTTT
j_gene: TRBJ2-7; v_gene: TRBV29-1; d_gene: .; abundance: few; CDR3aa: CSVWFNEQYF; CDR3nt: TGCAGCGTGTGGTTCAACGAGCAGTACTTC
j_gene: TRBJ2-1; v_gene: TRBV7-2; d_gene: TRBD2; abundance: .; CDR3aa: CASSPRGGEQFF; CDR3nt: TGTGCCAGCAGCCCGCGGGGGGGTGAGCAGTTCTTC
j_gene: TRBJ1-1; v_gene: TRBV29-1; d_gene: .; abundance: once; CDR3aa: CSVEDRFGGTEAFF; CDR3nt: TGCAGCGTTGAAGATCGGTTCGGGGGCACTGAAGCTTTCTTT
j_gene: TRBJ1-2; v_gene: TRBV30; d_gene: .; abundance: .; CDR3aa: CAWSPGTAYGYTF; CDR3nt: TGTGCCTGGAGTCCCGGGACGGCCTATGGCTACACCTTC
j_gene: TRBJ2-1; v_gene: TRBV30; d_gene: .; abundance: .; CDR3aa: CAWSSSVYNEQFF; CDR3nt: TGTGCCTGGAGTTCTTCAGTCTACAATGAGCAGTTCTTC
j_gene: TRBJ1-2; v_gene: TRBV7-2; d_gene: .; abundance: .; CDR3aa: CASSLVWADYGYTF; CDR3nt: TGTGCCAGCAGCTTAGTATGGGCGGACTATGGCTACACCTTC
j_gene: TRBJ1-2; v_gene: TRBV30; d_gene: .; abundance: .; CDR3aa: CAWSVQAGYTF; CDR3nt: TGTGCCTGGAGTGTACAGGCGGGCTACACCTTC
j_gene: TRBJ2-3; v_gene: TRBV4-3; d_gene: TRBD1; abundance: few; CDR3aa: CASSQDWGQVTDTQYF; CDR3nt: TGCGCCAGCAGCCAAGATTGGGGACAGGTCACAGATACGCAGTATTTT
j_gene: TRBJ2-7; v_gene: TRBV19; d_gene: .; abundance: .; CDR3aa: CASSIVQGYEQYF; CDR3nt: TGTGCCAGTAGTATAGTTCAGGGCTACGAGCAGTACTTC
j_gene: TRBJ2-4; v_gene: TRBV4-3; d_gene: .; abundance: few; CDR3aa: CASSQGTLKNAIQYF; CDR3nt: TGCGCCAGCAGCCAAGGGACACTCAAAAATGCCATTCAGTACTTC
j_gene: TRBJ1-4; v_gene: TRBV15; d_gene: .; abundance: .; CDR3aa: CATSRDLRGEKLFF; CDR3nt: TGTGCCACCAGCAGAGATCTACGCGGTGAAAAACTGTTTTTT
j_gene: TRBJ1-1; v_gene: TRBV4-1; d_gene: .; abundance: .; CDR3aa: CASSQDTDTEAFF; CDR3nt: TGCGCCAGCAGCCAAGATACGGACACTGAAGCTTTCTTT
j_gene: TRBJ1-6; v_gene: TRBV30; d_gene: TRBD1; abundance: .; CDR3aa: CASPGQGRDNSPLHF; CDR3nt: TGTGCCTCCCCGGGACAGGGACGAGATAATTCACCCCTCCACTTT
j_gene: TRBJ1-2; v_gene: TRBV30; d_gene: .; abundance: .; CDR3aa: CAWTSGAPGYTF; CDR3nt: TGTGCCTGGACGTCAGGGGCCCCGGGCTACACCTTC
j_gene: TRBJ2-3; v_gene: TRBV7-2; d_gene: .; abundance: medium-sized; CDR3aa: CASSPGSPSTDTQYF; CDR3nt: TGTGCCAGCAGCCCCGGGAGCCCTAGCACAGATACGCAGTATTTT
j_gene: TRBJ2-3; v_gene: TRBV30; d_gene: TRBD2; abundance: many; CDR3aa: CAWSSTSGGPHTQYF; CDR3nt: TGTGCCTGGAGTTCAACTAGCGGGGGGCCACATACGCAGTATTTT
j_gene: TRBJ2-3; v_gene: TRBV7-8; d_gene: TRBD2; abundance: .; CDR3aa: CASSRRLAGERGTDTQYF; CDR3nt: TGTGCCAGCAGCCGTCGACTAGCGGGGGAGAGGGGCACAGATACGCAGTATTTT